This T cell receptor (beta chain) was identified in a study of CD8+CD57+ T cells in acquired aplastic anemia. Study in general: The DNA of sorted CD4+ and CD8+ cells averaged about 3 ug. There were roughly 11 million reads, on average, for CD4+ cells from healthy donors.

Concerning this clonotype itself: Antigen unknown.

CDR3 and TCR beta VDJ profiling relied on genomic DNA as the template. A single record per CDR3 protein comes from TCRdb applying MiXCR to the reads. The data show under 250,000 distinct CDR3 sequences, about 37% seen once. Findings and caveats of the study: The number of CD8+ CDR3 sequences shared by patients and controls was around 30. Significance was not reached for CD8+ Simpson's diversity between patients and controls.

With 6 bases clipped from V and 3 bases from J, the junction kept 10 bases outside the gene matches. CDR3 length: 16 amino acids. The germline V gene encodes CDR1 MNHEY and CDR2 SVGEGT. Material: sorted CD4+, CD8+, or CD8+CD57+ T cells (not recorded which) from PBMCs. This clonotype was sampled from a human donor in good health, serving as a control. The rearrangement uses TRBV6-2 or TRBV6-3 and TRBJ1-1; 10 nucleotides line up with TRBD1. CDR3 in DNA: TGTGCCAGCAGCCACGACCGGGACAGGGGTTACACTGAAGCTTTCTTT. Its translation is CASSHDRDRGYTEAFF.